The subject of this entry is one TCR beta chain. The target antigen is unknown. This entry is derived from a study of molecular identifiers for immune sequencing clone quantification. From the PCR reads, TCRdb called clonotypes with MiXCR, one entry per CDR3 protein. The data show about 300,000 distinct CDR3 sequences, about a fifth seen once. Study-level points and caveats: Clones that exceeded 20 RNA copies held over 99% of effector molecules, yet under 1% in naive cells. With a barcode shared among identical TCR molecules, highly expanded clone sizes could be underestimated.

Sequenced material: naive CD8+ T cells from blood, with Jurkat cell RNA spiked in. This sample's subset: FACS-sorted CD8+CD4-CCR7+CD45RA+ naive T cells. The clonotype was recovered from a human donor in good health. Some libraries in this study had Jurkat cell RNA spiked in.

CDR3 DNA sequence: TGCAGTGCTAGGAGATCAGGGGAAACCTATGGCTACACCTTC. Its protein is CSARRSGETYGYTF. This chain connects TRBV20-1 to TRBJ1-2, with D maybe TRBD1 (6 bases). V lost 3 bases, J lost 4 bases, and 15 bases lay in between. Per the germline V gene, CDR1 is DFQATT and CDR2 is SNEGSKA (reference sequence). The CDR3 spans 14 residues.